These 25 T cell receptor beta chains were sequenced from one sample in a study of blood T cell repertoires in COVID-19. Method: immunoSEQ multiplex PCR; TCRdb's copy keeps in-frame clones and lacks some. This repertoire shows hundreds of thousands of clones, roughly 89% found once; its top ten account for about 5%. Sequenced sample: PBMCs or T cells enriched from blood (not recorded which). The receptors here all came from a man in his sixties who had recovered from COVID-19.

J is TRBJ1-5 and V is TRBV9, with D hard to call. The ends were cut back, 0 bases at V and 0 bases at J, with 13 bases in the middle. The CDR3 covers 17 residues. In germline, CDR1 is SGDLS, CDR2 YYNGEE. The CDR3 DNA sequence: TGTGCCAGCAGCGTAGTTCCCGGGGATTATAGCAATCAGCCCCAGCATTTT. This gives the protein CASSVVPGDYSNQPQHF.

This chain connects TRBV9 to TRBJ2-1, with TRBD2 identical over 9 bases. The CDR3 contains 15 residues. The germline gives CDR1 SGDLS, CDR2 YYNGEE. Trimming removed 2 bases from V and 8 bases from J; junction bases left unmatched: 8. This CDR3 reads CASSVVSGSIHEQFF. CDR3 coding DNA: TGTGCCAGCAGCGTGGTTAGCGGGAGTATCCATGAGCAGTTCTTC.

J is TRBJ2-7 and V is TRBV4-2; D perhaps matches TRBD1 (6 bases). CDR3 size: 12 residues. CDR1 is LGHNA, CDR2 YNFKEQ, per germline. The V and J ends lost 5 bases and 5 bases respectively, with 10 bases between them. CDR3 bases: TGTGCCAGCAGCACCCAGGGGAACGAGCAGTACTTC. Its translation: CASSTQGNEQYF.

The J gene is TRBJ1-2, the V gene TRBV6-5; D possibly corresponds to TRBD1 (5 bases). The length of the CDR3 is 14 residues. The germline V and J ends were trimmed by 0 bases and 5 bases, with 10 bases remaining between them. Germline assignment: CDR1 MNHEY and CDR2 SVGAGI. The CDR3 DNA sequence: TGTGCCAGCAGTTACTCGAGACAGCTATATGGCTACACCTTC. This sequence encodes CASSYSRQLYGYTF.

The DNA for the CDR3 is TGCGCCAGCAGCGGAGGACAGGGGGGAACCTACGAGCAGTACTTC. This translates into CASSGGQGGTYEQYF. This chain uses TRBV5-1 with TRBJ2-7; 10 nucleotides line up with TRBD1. Germline V lookup: CDR1 SGHRS, CDR2 YFSETQ. V gave up 4 bases and J gave up 2 bases; unmatched junction bases: 6. The CDR3 contains 15 residues.

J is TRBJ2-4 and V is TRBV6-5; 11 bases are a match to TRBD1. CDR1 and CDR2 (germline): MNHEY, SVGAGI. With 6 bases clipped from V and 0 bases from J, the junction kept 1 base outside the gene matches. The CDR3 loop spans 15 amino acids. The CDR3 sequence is CASRGTGGAKNIQYF. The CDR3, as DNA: TGTGCCAGCAGGGGGACAGGGGGAGCCAAAAACATTCAGTACTTC.

The CDR3 coding sequence is TGCGCCAGCAGCTTGTACGGGGGAGGTGAAAAACTGTTTTTT. It is translated as CASSLYGGGEKLFF. This rearrangement joins TRBV5-1 to TRBJ1-4, with D possibly matching TRBD1 (5 bases). The CDR3 contains 14 residues. V lost 1 base and J 7 bases, leaving 11 bases between the germline ends. CDR1 and CDR2 from the germline V gene are SGHRS and YFSETQ.

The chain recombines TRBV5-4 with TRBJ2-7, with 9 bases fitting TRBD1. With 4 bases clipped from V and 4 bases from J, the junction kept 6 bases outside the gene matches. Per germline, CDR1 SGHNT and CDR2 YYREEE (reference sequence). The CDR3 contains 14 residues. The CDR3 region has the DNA TGTGCCAGCAGCACCCGACAGGGGGGTTACGAGCAGTACTTC. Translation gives CASSTRQGGYEQYF. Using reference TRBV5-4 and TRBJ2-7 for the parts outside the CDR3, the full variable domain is ETGVTQSPTHLIKTRGQQVTLRCSSQSGHNTVSWYQQALGQGPQFIFQYYREEENGRGNFPPRFSGLQFPNYSSELNVNALELDDSALYLCASSTRQGGYEQYFGPGTRLTVT.

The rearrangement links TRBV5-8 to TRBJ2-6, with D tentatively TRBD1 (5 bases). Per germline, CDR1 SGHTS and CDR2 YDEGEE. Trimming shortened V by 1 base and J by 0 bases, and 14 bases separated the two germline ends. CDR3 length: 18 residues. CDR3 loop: CASSLLTVIISGANVLTF. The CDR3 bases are TGTGCCAGCAGCTTGTTGACAGTAATAATCTCTGGGGCCAACGTCCTGACTTTC.

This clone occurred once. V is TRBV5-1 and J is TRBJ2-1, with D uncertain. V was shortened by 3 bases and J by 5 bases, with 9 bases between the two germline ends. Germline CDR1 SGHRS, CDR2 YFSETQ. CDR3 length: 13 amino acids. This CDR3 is CASSSLYDNEQFF. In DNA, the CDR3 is TGCGCCAGCAGCTCCCTGTATGACAATGAGCAGTTCTTC.

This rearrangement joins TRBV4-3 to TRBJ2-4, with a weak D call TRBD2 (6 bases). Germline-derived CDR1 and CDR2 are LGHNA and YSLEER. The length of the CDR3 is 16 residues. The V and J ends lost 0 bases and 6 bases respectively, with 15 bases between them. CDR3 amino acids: CASSQEWRGRLNIQYF. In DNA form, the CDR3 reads TGCGCCAGCAGCCAAGAGTGGCGGGGACGGCTAAACATTCAGTACTTC.

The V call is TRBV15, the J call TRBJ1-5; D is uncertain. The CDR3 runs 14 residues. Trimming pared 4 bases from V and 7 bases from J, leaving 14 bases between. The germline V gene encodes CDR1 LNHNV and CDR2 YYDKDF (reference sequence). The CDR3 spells CATSINPGSQPQHF. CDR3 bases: TGTGCCACCAGCATTAATCCCGGTAGCCAGCCCCAGCATTTT.

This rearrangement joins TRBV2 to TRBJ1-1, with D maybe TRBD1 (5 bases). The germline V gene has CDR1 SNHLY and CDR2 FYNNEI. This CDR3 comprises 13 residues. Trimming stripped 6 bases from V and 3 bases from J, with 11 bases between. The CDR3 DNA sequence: TGTGCCAGCAGGACGGGGGTATACACTGAAGCTTTCTTT. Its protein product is CASRTGVYTEAFF.

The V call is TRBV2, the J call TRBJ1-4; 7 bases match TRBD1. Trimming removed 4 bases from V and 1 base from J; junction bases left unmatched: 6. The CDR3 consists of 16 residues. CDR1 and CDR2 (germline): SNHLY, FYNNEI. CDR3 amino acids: CASSAQGGLTNEKLFF. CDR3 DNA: TGTGCCAGCAGTGCCCAAGGGGGCTTAACTAATGAAAAACTGTTTTTT.

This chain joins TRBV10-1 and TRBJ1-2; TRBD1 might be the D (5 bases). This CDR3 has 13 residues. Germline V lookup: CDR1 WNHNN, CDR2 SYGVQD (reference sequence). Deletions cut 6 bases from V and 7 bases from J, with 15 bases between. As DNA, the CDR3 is TGCGCCAGCAGCGACTCGGGGAGGGGTGGCTACACCTTC. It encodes CASSDSGRGGYTF.

In nucleotides, the CDR3 is TGTGCCACCTCGACAGGGGGCGAGTCAGCTTTCTTT. It yields the protein CATSTGGESAFF. The gene calls are TRBV28 and TRBJ1-1; 10 bases match TRBD1. This CDR3 has 12 amino acids. V gave up 10 bases and J gave up 10 bases; unmatched junction bases: 9. The germline V gene encodes CDR1 MDHEN and CDR2 SYDVKM.

The DNA of the CDR3 is TGTGCCAGCAGGTTCGACGGGAGCTCCTACAATGAGCAGTTCTTC. Translating gives CASRFDGSSYNEQFF. The chain recombines TRBV6-5 with TRBJ2-1, with a weak D call TRBD2 (6 bases). This CDR3 is 15 amino acids long. Per germline, CDR1 MNHEY and CDR2 SVGAGI. Trimming removed 6 bases from V and 0 bases from J, with 12 bases in between.

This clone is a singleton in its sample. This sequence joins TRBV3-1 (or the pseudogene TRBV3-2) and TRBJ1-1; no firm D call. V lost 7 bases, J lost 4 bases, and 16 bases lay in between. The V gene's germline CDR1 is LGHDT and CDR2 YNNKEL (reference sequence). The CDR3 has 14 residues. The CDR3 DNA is TGTGCCAGCACCTTAGCTGGGAGAGGCACTGAAGCTTTCTTT. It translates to CASTLAGRGTEAFF.

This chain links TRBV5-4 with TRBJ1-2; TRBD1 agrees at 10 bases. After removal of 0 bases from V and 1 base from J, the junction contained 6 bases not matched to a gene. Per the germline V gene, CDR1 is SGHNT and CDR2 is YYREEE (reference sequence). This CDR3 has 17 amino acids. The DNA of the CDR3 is TGTGCCAGCAGCTTGGGTTTTGGGACAGGGGTTAACTATGGCTACACCTTC. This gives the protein CASSLGFGTGVNYGYTF. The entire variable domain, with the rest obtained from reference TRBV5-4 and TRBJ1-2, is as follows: ETGVTQSPTHLIKTRGQQVTLRCSSQSGHNTVSWYQQALGQGPQFIFQYYREEENGRGNFPPRFSGLQFPNYSSELNVNALELDDSALYLCASSLGFGTGVNYGYTFGSGTRLTVV.

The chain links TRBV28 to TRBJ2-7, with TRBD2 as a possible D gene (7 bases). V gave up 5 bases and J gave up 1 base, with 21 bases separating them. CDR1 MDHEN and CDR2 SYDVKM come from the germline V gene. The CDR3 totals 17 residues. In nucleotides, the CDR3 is TGTGCCAGCAGTCGGTTCGGGGGAGGGGGAAGTTCCTACGAGCAGTACTTC. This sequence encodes CASSRFGGGGSSYEQYF. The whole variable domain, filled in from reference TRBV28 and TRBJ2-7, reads DVKVTQSSRYLVKRTGEKVFLECVQDMDHENMFWYRQDPGLGLRLIYFSYDVKMKEKGDIPEGYSVSREKKERFSLILESASTNQTSMYLCASSRFGGGGSSYEQYFGPGTRLTVT.

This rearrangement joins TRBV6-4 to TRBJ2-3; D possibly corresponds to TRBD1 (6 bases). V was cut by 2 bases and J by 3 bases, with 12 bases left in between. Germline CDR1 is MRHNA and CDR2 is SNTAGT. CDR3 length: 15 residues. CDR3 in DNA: TGTGCCAGCAGTGACGTGGCAGGGGAGACAGATACGCAGTATTTT. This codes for CASSDVAGETDTQYF.

The CDR3 protein is CASSAGGRAEQYF. The CDR3 coding sequence is TGTGCCAGCAGCGCCGGCGGGCGCGCCGAGCAGTACTTC. The genes are TRBV7-2 and TRBJ2-7; tentative D call: TRBD2 (5 bases). The V end lost 5 bases, the J end lost 6 bases, and 14 bases lay between the germline ends. The CDR3 loop spans 13 amino acids. The germline gives CDR1 SGHTA, CDR2 FQGNSA.

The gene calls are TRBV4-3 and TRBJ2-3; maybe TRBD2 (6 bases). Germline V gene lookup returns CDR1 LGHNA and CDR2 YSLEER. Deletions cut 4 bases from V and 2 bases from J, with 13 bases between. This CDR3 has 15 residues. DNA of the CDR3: TGCGCCAGCAGCCCCATGGGACTTATCACAGATACGCAGTATTTT. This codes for CASSPMGLITDTQYF.

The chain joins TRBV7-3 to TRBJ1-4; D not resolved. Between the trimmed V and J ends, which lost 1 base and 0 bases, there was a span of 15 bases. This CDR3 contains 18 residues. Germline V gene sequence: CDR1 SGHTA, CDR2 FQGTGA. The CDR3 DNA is TGTGCCAGCAGCTTAAAAAGCGGGGAGGGCGCAACTAATGAAAAACTGTTTTTT. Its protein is CASSLKSGEGATNEKLFF.

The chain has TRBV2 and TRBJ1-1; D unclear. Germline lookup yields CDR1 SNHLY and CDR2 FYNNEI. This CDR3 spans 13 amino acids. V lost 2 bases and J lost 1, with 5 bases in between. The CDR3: CASSERRNTEAFF. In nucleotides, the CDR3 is TGTGCCAGCAGTGAACGCAGGAACACTGAAGCTTTCTTT.